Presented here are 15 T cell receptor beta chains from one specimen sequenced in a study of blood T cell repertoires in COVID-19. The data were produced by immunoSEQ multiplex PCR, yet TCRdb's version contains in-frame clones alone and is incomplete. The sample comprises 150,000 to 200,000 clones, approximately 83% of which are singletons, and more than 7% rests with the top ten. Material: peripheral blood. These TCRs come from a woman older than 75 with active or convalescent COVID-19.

The CDR3 region has the DNA TGCGCCAGCAGCTTGGGGACGGGGGGAGGCGACTGGTACTTC. Its translation: CASSLGTGGGDWYF. The chain couples TRBV5-1 to TRBJ2-7; 7 bases line up with TRBD2. Germline CDR1 SGHRS, CDR2 YFSETQ. Losses at the gene ends were 0 bases for V and 12 bases for J; bases not matched to a gene: 12. This CDR3 contains 14 residues.

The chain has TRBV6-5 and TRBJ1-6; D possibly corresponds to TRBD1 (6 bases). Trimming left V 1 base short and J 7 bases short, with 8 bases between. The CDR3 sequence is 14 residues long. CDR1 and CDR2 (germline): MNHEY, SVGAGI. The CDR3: CASSYWGRNSPLHF. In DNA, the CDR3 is TGTGCCAGCAGTTACTGGGGGCGAAATTCACCCCTCCACTTT.

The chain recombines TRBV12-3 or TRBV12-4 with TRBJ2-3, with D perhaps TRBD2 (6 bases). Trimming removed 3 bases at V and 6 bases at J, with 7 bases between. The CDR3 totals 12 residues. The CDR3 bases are TGTGCCAGCAGTTTGGGGAGGGATACGCAGTATTTT. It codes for CASSLGRDTQYF.

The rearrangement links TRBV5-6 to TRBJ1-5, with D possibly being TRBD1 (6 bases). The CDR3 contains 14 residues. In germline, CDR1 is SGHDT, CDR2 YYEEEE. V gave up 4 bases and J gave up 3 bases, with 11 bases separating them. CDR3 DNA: TGTGCCAGCAGCACAGACAGGACCAATCAGCCCCAGCATTTT. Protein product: CASSTDRTNQPQHF.

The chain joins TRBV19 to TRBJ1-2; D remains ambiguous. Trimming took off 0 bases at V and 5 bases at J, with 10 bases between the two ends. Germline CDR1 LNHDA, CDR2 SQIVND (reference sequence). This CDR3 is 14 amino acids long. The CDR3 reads CASSIDLGAYGYTF. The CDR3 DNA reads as TGTGCCAGTAGTATAGATCTGGGAGCTTATGGCTACACCTTC. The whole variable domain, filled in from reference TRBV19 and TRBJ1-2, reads DGGITQSPKYLFRKEGQNVTLSCEQNLNHDAMYWYRQDPGQGLRLIYYSQIVNDFQKGDIAEGYSVSREKKESFPLTVTSAQKNPTAFYLCASSIDLGAYGYTFGSGTRLTVV.

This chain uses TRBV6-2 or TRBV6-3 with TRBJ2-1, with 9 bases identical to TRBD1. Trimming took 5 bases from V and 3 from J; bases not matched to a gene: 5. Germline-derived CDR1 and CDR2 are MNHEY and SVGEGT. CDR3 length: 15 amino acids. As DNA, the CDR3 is TGTGCCAGCAGTCCGGGACAGGGACTCTACAATGAGCAGTTCTTC. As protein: CASSPGQGLYNEQFF.

The CDR3 reads CASSLDRSTGNTIYF. In nucleotides, the CDR3 is TGTGCCAGCAGCTTAGATCGCAGTACTGGAAACACCATATATTTT. The V gene is TRBV11-3, the J gene TRBJ1-3; D unresolved. This CDR3 region has 15 residues. The germline CDR1 and CDR2 sequences are SGHNT and YENEEA. V was cut by 0 bases and J by 2 bases, with 8 bases left in between.

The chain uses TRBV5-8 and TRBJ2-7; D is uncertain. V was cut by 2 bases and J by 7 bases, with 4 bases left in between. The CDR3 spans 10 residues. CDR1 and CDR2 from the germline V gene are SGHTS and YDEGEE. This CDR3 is CASSFLEQYF. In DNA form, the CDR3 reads TGTGCCAGCAGCTTCTTGGAGCAGTACTTC.

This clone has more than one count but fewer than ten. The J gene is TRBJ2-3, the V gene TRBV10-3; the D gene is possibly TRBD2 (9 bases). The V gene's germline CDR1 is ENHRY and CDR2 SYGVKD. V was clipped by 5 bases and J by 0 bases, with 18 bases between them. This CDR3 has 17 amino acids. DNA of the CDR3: TGTGCCATCAGTTGGGCGGGGGGGACAGGTAGCACAGATACGCAGTATTTT. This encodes CAISWAGGTGSTDTQYF.

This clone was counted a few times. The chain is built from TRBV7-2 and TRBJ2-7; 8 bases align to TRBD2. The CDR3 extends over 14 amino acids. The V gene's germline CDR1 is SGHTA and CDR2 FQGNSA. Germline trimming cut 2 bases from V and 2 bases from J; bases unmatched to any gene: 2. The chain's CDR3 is CASSLFGGAYEQYF. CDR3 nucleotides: TGTGCCAGCAGCTTATTCGGGGGGGCCTACGAGCAGTACTTC.

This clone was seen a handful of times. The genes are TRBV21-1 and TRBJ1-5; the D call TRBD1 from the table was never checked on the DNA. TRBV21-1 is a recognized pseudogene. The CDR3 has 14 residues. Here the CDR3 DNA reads TGTGCCACCCAGGGGGAAGGCAGCGATCAGCCCCAGCATTTT. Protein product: CATQGEGSDQPQHF.

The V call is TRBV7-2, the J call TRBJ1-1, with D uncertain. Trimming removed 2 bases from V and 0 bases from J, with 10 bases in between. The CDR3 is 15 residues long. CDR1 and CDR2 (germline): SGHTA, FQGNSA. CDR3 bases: TGTGCCAGCAGCTTATGGGAGGCCATGAACACTGAAGCTTTCTTT. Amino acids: CASSLWEAMNTEAFF.

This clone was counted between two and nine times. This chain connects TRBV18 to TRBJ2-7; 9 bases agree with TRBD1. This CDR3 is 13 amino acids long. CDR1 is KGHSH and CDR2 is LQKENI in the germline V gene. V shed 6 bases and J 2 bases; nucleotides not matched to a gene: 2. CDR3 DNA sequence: TGTGCCAGCTCCGGACAGGGGCCCTACGAGCAGTACTTC. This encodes CASSGQGPYEQYF.

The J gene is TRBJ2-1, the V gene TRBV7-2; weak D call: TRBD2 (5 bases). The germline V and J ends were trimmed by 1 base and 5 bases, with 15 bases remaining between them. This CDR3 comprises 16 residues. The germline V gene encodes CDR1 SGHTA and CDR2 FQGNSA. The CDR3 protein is CASSLVSPREHNEQFF. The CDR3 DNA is TGTGCCAGCAGCTTAGTTTCGCCTAGGGAGCACAATGAGCAGTTCTTC.

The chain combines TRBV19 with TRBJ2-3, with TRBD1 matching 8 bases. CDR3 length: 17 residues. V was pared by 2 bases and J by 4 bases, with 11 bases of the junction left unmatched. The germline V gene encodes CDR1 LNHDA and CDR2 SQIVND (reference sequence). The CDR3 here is CASSIYLGGQVADTQYF. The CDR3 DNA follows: TGTGCCAGTAGTATATACTTGGGGGGACAGGTCGCAGATACGCAGTATTTT.